Listed here is a single T cell receptor (beta chain). The antigen remains undetermined. A sample-barcoded 5' primer and a J-beta primer mix were used in a second PCR of roughly 7 to 11 cycles. Using its own MiXCR run on the 5' RACE reads, TCRdb lists one record per CDR3 protein. There are roughly 1.5 million distinct CDR3 sequences in the sample; around 40% occur only once, and about 4.1% lies in the top ten. These data are taken from a study of blood T cells in healthy people across ages. CDR3 length equals 16 residues. CDR1 is LGHDT and CDR2 is YNNKEL in the germline V gene (reference sequence). Trimming at V came to 2 bases and at J to 2 bases, leaving 3 bases not matched to a gene. The authors extracted at least 6 micrograms of total RNA per sample. Study-wide results and caveats: The recorded TCR beta diversity per million T cells decreased in a roughly linear manner with age. The study found more naive CD4+ cells and higher diversity in long-lived than aged donors. The study found TCR beta diversity correlated strongly with naive T cell percentage.

The origin of this receptor is a woman aged 18-35 years in good health. This chain joins TRBV3-1 and TRBJ2-7; TRBD2 aligns across 13 bases. Sequenced material: blood. CDR3: CASSQTGLAGAYEQYF. The CDR3 bases are TGTGCCAGCAGCCAAACAGGACTAGCGGGGGCCTACGAGCAGTACTTC.